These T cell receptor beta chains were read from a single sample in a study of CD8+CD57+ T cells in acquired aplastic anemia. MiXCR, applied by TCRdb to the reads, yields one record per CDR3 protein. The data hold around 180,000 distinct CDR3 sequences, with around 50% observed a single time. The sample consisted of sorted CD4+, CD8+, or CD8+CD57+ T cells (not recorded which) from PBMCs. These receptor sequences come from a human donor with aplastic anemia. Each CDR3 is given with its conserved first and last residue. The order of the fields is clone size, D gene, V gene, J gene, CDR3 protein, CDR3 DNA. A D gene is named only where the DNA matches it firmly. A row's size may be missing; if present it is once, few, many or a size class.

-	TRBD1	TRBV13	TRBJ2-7	CASSTRQGRIYEQYF	TGTGCCAGCAGCACCCGACAGGGACGTATCTACGAGCAGTACTTC
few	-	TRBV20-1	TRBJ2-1	CSARGGLNRGYYEQFF	TGCAGTGCTAGGGGGGGATTAAACAGGGGTTACTATGAGCAGTTCTTC
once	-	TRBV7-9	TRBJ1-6	CASSLAWDSPLHF	TGTGCCAGCAGCTTGGCCTGGGATTCACCCCTCCACTTT
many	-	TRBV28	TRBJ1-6	CASKTGEYNSPLHF	TGTGCCAGCAAGACAGGAGAGTATAATTCACCCCTCCACTTT
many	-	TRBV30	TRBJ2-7	CAWSPGYGREQYF	TGTGCCTGGAGTCCTGGGTACGGCAGGGAGCAGTACTTC
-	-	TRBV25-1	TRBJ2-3	CASSGLRSTDTQYF	TGTGCCAGCTCGGGACTCCGAAGCACAGATACGCAGTATTTT
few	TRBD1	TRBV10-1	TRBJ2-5	CASSEGQGASETQYF	TGCGCCAGCAGTGAGGGACAGGGGGCCTCAGAGACCCAGTACTTC
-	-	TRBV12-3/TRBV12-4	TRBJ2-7	CASSLGALVEQYF	TGTGCCAGCAGTTTGGGTGCACTAGTCGAGCAGTACTTC
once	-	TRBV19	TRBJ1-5	CASRWENQPQHF	TGTGCCAGTAGATGGGAAAACCAGCCCCAGCATTTT
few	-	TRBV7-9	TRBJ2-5	CASRSGARETQYF	TGTGCCAGCAGGTCGGGGGCCCGTGAGACCCAGTACTTC
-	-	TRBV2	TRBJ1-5	CASRAGQPQHF	TGTGCCAGCAGGGCAGGACAGCCCCAGCATTTT
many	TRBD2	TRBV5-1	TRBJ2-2	CASSLGLAGGAGELFF	TGCGCCAGCAGCCTCGGACTAGCGGGGGGCGCCGGGGAGCTGTTTTTT
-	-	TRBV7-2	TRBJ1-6	CASSLNALQNSPLHF	TGTGCCAGCAGCTTAAATGCCCTGCAGAATTCACCCCTCCACTTT
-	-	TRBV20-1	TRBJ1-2	CSARFRDYGYTF	TGCAGTGCTAGATTCAGGGACTATGGCTACACCTTC
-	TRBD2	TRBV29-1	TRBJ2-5	CSVTSGAGAQYF	TGCAGCGTGACTAGCGGGGCCGGGGCCCAGTACTTC
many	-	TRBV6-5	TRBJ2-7	CASSYGREQYF	TGTGCCAGCAGTTACGGCAGGGAGCAGTACTTC
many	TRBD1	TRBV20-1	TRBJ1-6	CSASSATGGGSPLHF	TGCAGTGCTAGTTCCGCCACAGGGGGTGGGTCACCCCTCCACTTT
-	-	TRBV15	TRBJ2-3	CATSRVGSIDTQYF	TGTGCCACCAGCAGAGTAGGGTCGATAGATACGCAGTATTTT
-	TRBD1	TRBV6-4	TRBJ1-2	CASSTDRGDGCTF	TGTGCCAGCAGTACGGACAGGGGGGATGGCTGCACCTTC
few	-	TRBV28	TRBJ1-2	CASRRTSGNYGYTF	TGTGCCAGCAGGAGGACGAGTGGGAACTATGGCTACACCTTC
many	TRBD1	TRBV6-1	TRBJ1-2	CASAPGGSGYTF	TGTGCCAGCGCTCCAGGGGGCTCGGGCTACACCTTC
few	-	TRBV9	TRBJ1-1	CASSVERGTEAFF	TGTGCCAGCAGCGTAGAAAGGGGCACTGAAGCTTTCTTT
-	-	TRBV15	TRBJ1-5	CATSRRASKQPQHF	TGTGCCACCAGCAGACGGGCTAGCAAACAGCCCCAGCATTTT
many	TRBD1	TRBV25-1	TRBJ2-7	CASRTGRNEQYF	TGTGCCAGCAGGACAGGGAGAAACGAGCAGTACTTC
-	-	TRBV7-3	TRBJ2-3	CASSLKIAGDTQYF	TGTGCCAGCAGCTTAAAGATCGCCGGAGATACGCAGTATTTT
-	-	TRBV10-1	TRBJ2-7	CASKLGTSPYEQYF	TGCGCCAGCAAACTGGGGACATCACCCTACGAGCAGTACTTC
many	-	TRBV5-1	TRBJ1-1	CASSLSVVNTEAFF	TGCGCCAGCAGCTTGTCCGTCGTGAACACTGAAGCTTTCTTT
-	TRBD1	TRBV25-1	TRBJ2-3	CASTIGTGKTDTQYF	TGTGCCAGCACCATCGGGACAGGGAAAACAGATACGCAGTATTTT
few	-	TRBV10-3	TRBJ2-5	CAISQGGAGAQYF	TGTGCCATCAGCCAAGGGGGGGCAGGGGCCCAGTACTTC
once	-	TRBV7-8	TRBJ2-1	CASTLTRHDNEQFF	TGTGCCAGCACCTTGACGCGGCACGACAATGAGCAGTTCTTC
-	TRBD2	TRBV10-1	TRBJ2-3	CASSGTSGVADTQYF	TGCGCCAGCAGTGGGACTAGCGGGGTCGCGGATACGCAGTATTTT
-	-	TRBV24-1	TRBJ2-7	CATSEGYEQYF	TGTGCCACCAGTGAAGGATACGAGCAGTACTTC
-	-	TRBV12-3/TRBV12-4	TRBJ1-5	CASSSGGLQPQHF	TGTGCCAGCAGCTCGGGGGGTCTTCAGCCCCAGCATTTT
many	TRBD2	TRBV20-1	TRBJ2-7	CSASRGAGGLRPYEQYF	TGCAGTGCTTCTCGTGGGGCGGGGGGCCTCCGGCCCTACGAGCAGTACTTC
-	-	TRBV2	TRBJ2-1	CASGERGSYNEQFF	TGTGCCAGCGGGGAACGAGGGTCCTACAATGAGCAGTTCTTC
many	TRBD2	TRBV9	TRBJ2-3	CASSVEAGGTSDTQYF	TGTGCCAGCAGCGTAGAAGCGGGGGGGACGTCAGATACGCAGTATTTT
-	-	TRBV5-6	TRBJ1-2	CASSFAGPNSYGYTF	TGTGCCAGCAGCTTCGCCGGACCCAACTCCTATGGCTACACCTTC
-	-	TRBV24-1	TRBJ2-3	CATSDEDTTDTQYF	TGTGCCACCAGTGATGAGGACACCACAGATACGCAGTATTTT
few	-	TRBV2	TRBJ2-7	CASKQRFDEQYF	TGTGCCAGCAAGCAACGATTCGACGAGCAGTACTTC